This TCR beta chain was recorded in a study of blood T cell repertoires in COVID-19. The cohort comprised adults aged 18 to 89 years residing in about two dozen US areas. Per the study methods: Nucleated cell number was recorded as an estimate derived from reference gene primer amplification. Sequenced by immunoSEQ multiplex PCR; TCRdb stores in-frame clones only, minus some. That table is the source of V, J and clone size, and D and trimming were worked out from the DNA. Of around 390,000 clones in the sample, approximately 90% were seen once. Sequencing was carried out using PBMCs or T cells enriched from blood (not recorded which). This clonotype was obtained from a woman aged 45 to 65 who had recovered from COVID-19.

As DNA, the CDR3 is TGTGCCAGCACCTCGTCGCGGGGGGGGCTTCTAGGCAATGAGCAGTTCTTC. It yields the protein CASTSSRGGLLGNEQFF. The chain joins TRBV7-9 to TRBJ2-1, with 9 nucleotides matching TRBD2. Looked up from germline, CDR1 is SEHNR and CDR2 is FQNEAQ (reference sequence). V gave up 7 bases and J gave up 6 bases; unmatched junction bases: 16. The CDR3 is 17 residues long.